This T cell receptor beta chain stems from a study of blood T cells in healthy people across ages. A J-beta primer mix and a sample-barcoded 5' primer were used in a second PCR of roughly 6 to 12 cycles. Via MiXCR, TCRdb re-called the 5' RACE reads, giving one row per CDR3 protein. The data hold about 1,800,000 distinct CDR3 sequences, with about 30% observed a single time. The source of this sequence is a woman aged 25 to 39 in good health. Sequences were obtained from blood.

The chain's CDR3 is CASSNRREGLNEQFF. DNA of the CDR3: TGTGCCAGCAGCAATAGGCGGGAGGGTCTCAATGAGCAGTTCTTC. The genes are TRBV6-2 or TRBV6-3 and TRBJ2-1, with 9 positions matching TRBD2. The germline V gene has CDR1 MNHEY and CDR2 SVGEGT. CDR3 length equals 15 residues. The junction had 9 bases not matched to a gene; V was cut back by 6 bases and J by 6 bases.